This T cell receptor (beta chain) originates from a study of regulatory T cells in long-lasting Graves disease. In building TCR beta libraries, iRepertoire HTBI primers were used together with Arm-PCR of CDR3 regions. TCRdb reanalysed the multiplex PCR reads using MiXCR and keeps one entry per CDR3 protein. The sample has roughly 430,000 distinct CDR3 sequences, roughly 15% seen once. Noted time point: newly diagnosed GD, antithyroid drugs for less than 3 months. TCR sequences were obtained from RNA taken from PBMCs. This clonotype was seen at least ten times. The sample was also linked to a second study, of T cells in Graves' hyperthyroidism and ophthalmopathy.

Sequencing used peripheral blood mononuclear cells (PBMCs), obtained at new diagnosis, from a patient treated with antithyroid drugs. This receptor was identified in a woman aged 25 to 39 with Graves disease.

The CDR3 nucleotides read TGCAGTGCTCCCACGCGCAGGGAGGTCGAAGCTTTCTTT. It yields the protein CSAPTRREVEAFF. The chain combines TRBV20-1 with TRBJ1-1, with a possible D match to TRBD1 (5 bases). The V gene lost 5 bases and the J gene lost 8 bases, with 18 bases spanning the gap. Germline V gene lookup returns CDR1 DFQATT and CDR2 SNEGSKA (reference sequence). CDR3 size: 13 residues.